This is a list of T cell receptor beta chains from one sample in a study of cytomegalovirus exposure and HLA in healthy donors. Sequencing used immunoSEQ multiplex PCR; TCRdb keeps in-frame clones, though not all of them. The sample table includes some 62,000 clones. Sequenced: PBMCs. The receptors derive from a man aged 25 to 40 in good health and CMV-seropositive. Each CDR3 is given with its conserved first and last residue. A D gene is named only where the DNA matches it firmly.

j_gene	v_gene	d_gene	CDR3aa
TRBJ2-1	TRBV6-5	.	CASSSGVFHNEQFF
TRBJ2-3	TRBV1	.	CTILTGQFTDKQYF
TRBJ1-3	TRBV4-1	.	CASSQGTRSGNTIYF
TRBJ2-7	TRBV9	.	CASSVGGPYSEQYF
TRBJ2-1	TRBV5-1	.	CASSLRQSSYNEQFF
TRBJ2-1	TRBV4-1	.	CASSSNRGNEQFF
TRBJ2-1	TRBV2	TRBD1	CASSGQGFTPQFF
TRBJ2-1	TRBV5-1	TRBD2	CASSSLAGLDNEQFF
TRBJ2-7	TRBV4-1	TRBD2	CASSHGLAGPVSYEQYF
TRBJ2-3	TRBV5-1	TRBD1	CASSPGTVTDTQYF
TRBJ1-1	TRBV7-9	.	CASSLTGTEAFF
TRBJ2-5	TRBV29-1	.	CSVEVAADLPTQYF
TRBJ2-1	TRBV6-5	.	CASRPFADYNEQFF
TRBJ1-1	TRBV10-3	.	CAISESQEKMNTEAFF
TRBJ2-3	TRBV30	TRBD2	CAGRQGTSGPDTQYF
TRBJ2-7	TRBV6-6	.	CASSLGEHYEQYF
TRBJ2-5	TRBV4-2	TRBD1	CASSQGDRVETQYF
TRBJ1-2	TRBV5-1	TRBD1	CASSDGQGGTF
TRBJ1-4	TRBV7-9	.	CASSLFFYRREPEKLFF
TRBJ2-1	TRBV5-1	.	CASSLSAAADEQFF
TRBJ2-1	TRBV25-1	TRBD2	CATKGEGSGSQPINEQFF
TRBJ2-3	TRBV4-2	.	CASSQGVERSVGEADTQYF
TRBJ1-2	TRBV9	TRBD1	CASSPTPGTGEGYTF
TRBJ2-6	TRBV2	.	CASSGGGSGANVLTF
TRBJ2-3	TRBV7-9	.	CASSLWGGGTDKQYF
TRBJ1-2	TRBV19	.	CASSIAGGAYGYTF
TRBJ1-3	TRBV19	TRBD1	CASKTGAGNTIYF
TRBJ1-1	TRBV19	TRBD1	CASSTLTTTGDTEAFF
TRBJ1-5	TRBV7-9	TRBD1	CASSGQGNQPQHF
TRBJ2-7	TRBV4-2	TRBD2	CASSQDLLAGPRDYEQYF
TRBJ2-3	TRBV9	.	CASSVGGLALDTQYF
TRBJ2-7	TRBV5-1	.	CASSPEATAPAYEQYF
TRBJ2-4	TRBV7-8	TRBD1	CASSLVQGAGNIQYF
TRBJ1-1	TRBV5-1	TRBD1	CASSLAGQVNTEAFF